The 31 T cell receptor beta chains below were found in one sample sequenced in a study of monozygotic twins with inflammatory bowel disease. TCRdb reanalyzed the 5' RACE reads, giving one entry per CDR3 protein sequence and no DNA. The listing records roughly 140,000 distinct CDR3 sequences. Material for sequencing was blood. Every receptor here comes from a human donor with ulcerative colitis or Crohn's disease, or a healthy co-twin of an affected twin (not recorded which).

The chain recombines TRBV5-5 with TRBJ2-1. Looked up from germline, CDR1 is SGHKS and CDR2 is YYEKEE (reference sequence). CDR3 length equals 13 residues. This CDR3 is CASSLDRWNEQFF.

V is TRBV2 and J is TRBJ1-5. CDR1 and CDR2 (germline): SNHLY, FYNNEI. CDR3 length: 13 amino acids. The CDR3 here is CASMDGWNQPQHF.

The V call is TRBV7-2, the J call TRBJ2-3; absent DNA, TCRdb's TRBD1 call cannot be checked. Germline V gene data show CDR1 as SGHTA and CDR2 as FQGNSA. The length of the CDR3 is 15 residues. CDR3 loop: CASSSERGFADTQYF.

The CDR3 sequence is CASRARGRNEQFF. J is TRBJ2-1 and V is TRBV28; TCRdb gives TRBD2 as the D gene, but with no DNA this cannot be confirmed. This CDR3 contains 13 residues. CDR1 MDHEN and CDR2 SYDVKM come from the germline V gene.

This sequence joins TRBV20-1 and TRBJ2-3; checking the TCRdb D call of TRBD2 is not possible without DNA. The CDR3 is made up of 17 amino acids. Per germline, CDR1 DFQATT and CDR2 SNEGSKA (reference sequence). CDR3 region: CSARDQAGGAGWDTQYF.

J is TRBJ2-3 and V is TRBV4-3; TCRdb names TRBD2, which stays unverified in the absence of DNA. This CDR3 has 13 residues. The germline CDR1 and CDR2 sequences are LGHNA and YSLEER. CDR3 sequence: CASSLSGADTQYF.

The rearrangement links TRBV11-2 to TRBJ2-7. This CDR3 is 14 amino acids long. From germline, CDR1 is SGHAT and CDR2 FQNNGV. The CDR3 is CASSPHGVTYEQYF.

The chain uses TRBV5-1 and TRBJ2-1. This CDR3 spans 15 amino acids. Germline assignment: CDR1 SGHRS and CDR2 YFSETQ. The CDR3 reads CASSLLRIGNNEQFF.

The chain carries TRBV4-2 and TRBJ2-7; with no DNA, the TCRdb D assignment of TRBD1 cannot be verified. This CDR3 has 15 residues. Per germline, CDR1 LGHNA and CDR2 YNFKEQ. Here the CDR3 reads CASSQVGTDSYEQYF.

The gene calls are TRBV10-3 and TRBJ1-4; TCRdb's D call of TRBD1 is untestable without DNA. The CDR3 is made up of 16 amino acids. Germline CDR1 reads ENHRY; CDR2 reads SYGVKD. The CDR3 protein is CAIRQGQGSTNEKLFF.

V gene TRBV6-1 combines with J gene TRBJ2-7; the TCRdb call, TRBD2, lacks DNA for checking. CDR1 is MNHNS, CDR2 SASEGT, per germline. The length of the CDR3 is 13 residues. This chain's CDR3 is CASSEGLVYEQYF.

V and J are TRBV6-7 and TRBJ1-5. TRBV6-7 is filed as an ORF, its function uncertain. The CDR3 loop spans 12 amino acids. This CDR3 reads CASTASNQPQHF.

The CDR3: CASGSGQGALNEQFF. The chain recombines TRBV12-5 with TRBJ2-1; TCRdb's assignment of TRBD1 cannot be checked, as there is no DNA. The CDR3 extends over 15 amino acids. Germline CDR1 reads LGHNT; CDR2 reads FRNRAP.

This chain connects TRBV28 to TRBJ2-5; TCRdb returns TRBD2, unconfirmable since there is no DNA. The CDR3 has 15 residues. Germline lookup yields CDR1 MDHEN and CDR2 SYDVKM. The chain's CDR3 is CASRTRGGLKETQYF.

The chain couples TRBV20-1 to TRBJ1-2; with no DNA, the TCRdb D assignment of TRBD1 cannot be verified. Germline V gives CDR1 DFQATT, CDR2 SNEGSKA (reference sequence). There are 13 residues in the CDR3. CDR3 protein: CSARQGSITGYTF.

V usage is TRBV5-1 and J usage is TRBJ2-7. CDR1 and CDR2 (germline): SGHRS, YFSETQ. The CDR3 has 14 residues. The CDR3 here is CASSLTAGPYEQYF. The whole variable domain, remainder taken from reference TRBV5-1 and TRBJ2-7, is KAGVTQTPRYLIKTRGQQVTLSCSPISGHRSVSWYQQTPGQGLQFLFEYFSETQRNKGNFPGRFSGRQFSNSRSEMNVSTLELGDSALYLCASSLTAGPYEQYFGPGTRLTVT.

The CDR3 loop reads CSARAADFYTDTQYF. V gene TRBV20-1 combines with J gene TRBJ2-3. The CDR3 runs 15 residues. Germline V lookup: CDR1 DFQATT, CDR2 SNEGSKA (reference sequence).

This chain links TRBV20-1 with TRBJ2-5; TCRdb proposes TRBD1, but this gene call is untestable without DNA. There are 12 residues in the CDR3. In germline, CDR1 is DFQATT, CDR2 SNEGSKA (reference sequence). CDR3 region: CSASRQGETQYF.

This chain uses TRBV10-3 with TRBJ2-1; checking the TCRdb D call of TRBD2 is not possible without DNA. Per germline, CDR1 ENHRY and CDR2 SYGVKD. The CDR3 length is 15 residues. The CDR3 spells CAIRGGLAGGYEQFF.

V is TRBV27 and J is TRBJ2-1; as DNA is missing, the TRBD1 call by TCRdb cannot be tested. The CDR3 has 17 amino acids. CDR1 and CDR2 (germline): MNHEY, SMNVEV (reference sequence). CDR3 sequence: CASCPTSGTGWVDEQFF.

This chain links TRBV6-5 with TRBJ2-2. Looked up from germline, CDR1 is MNHEY and CDR2 is SVGAGI. The CDR3 has 16 amino acids. CDR3 protein: CASSYSMGPNTGELFF.

The rearrangement links TRBV20-1 to TRBJ2-1; the TCRdb call, TRBD2, lacks DNA for checking. CDR1 and CDR2 from the germline V gene are DFQATT and SNEGSKA (reference sequence). The CDR3 is 19 residues long. Here the CDR3 reads CSASPQTSGGLSSYNEQFF.

The chain combines TRBV20-1 with TRBJ1-1. The CDR3 loop spans 14 amino acids. CDR1 and CDR2 (germline): DFQATT, SNEGSKA (reference sequence). CDR3 region: CSARVGPMNTEAFF.

The chain carries TRBV6-2 or TRBV6-3 and TRBJ2-7; TCRdb reports TRBD1, a call that lacks DNA to check it against. This CDR3 region has 13 residues. Germline V CDR1 and CDR2: MNHEY, SVGEGT. CDR3 sequence: CASSPGSSYEQYF.

CDR3 residues: CASSFWGSEKLFF. This chain uses TRBV7-2 with TRBJ1-4. The germline V gene encodes CDR1 SGHTA and CDR2 FQGNSA. The CDR3 covers 13 residues.

This chain connects TRBV28 to TRBJ2-6. The CDR3 spans 17 residues. CDR1 is MDHEN, CDR2 SYDVKM, per germline. The CDR3 region is CASSSYLLGTGANVLTF.

The genes are TRBV5-6 and TRBJ1-2. CDR1 is SGHDT, CDR2 YYEEEE, per germline. CDR3 length equals 14 residues. This CDR3 reads CASSLGSRYYGYTF.

CDR3 in amino acids: CASSRDPRQPQHF. The V and J genes are TRBV11-2 and TRBJ1-5; TCRdb names TRBD1, which stays unverified in the absence of DNA. This CDR3 region has 13 residues. From germline, CDR1 is SGHAT and CDR2 FQNNGV.

The gene calls are TRBV28 and TRBJ2-2. The CDR3 loop spans 13 amino acids. Germline V lookup: CDR1 MDHEN, CDR2 SYDVKM. This CDR3 is CASSFYRPGELFF.

The chain carries TRBV7-8 and TRBJ2-7; TCRdb proposes TRBD2, but this gene call is untestable without DNA. The CDR3 contains 15 residues. Germline loops: CDR1 SGHVS, CDR2 FQNEAQ. CDR3 in amino acids: CASSSGTSGVYEQYF.

This chain connects TRBV7-8 to TRBJ2-2; no DNA is available, so the TRBD1 call from TCRdb remains unchecked. The CDR3 runs 16 residues. Per germline, CDR1 SGHVS and CDR2 FQNEAQ. The CDR3 spells CASSLRRGGNSGELFF.